A selection of T cell receptor beta chains follows, all from one sample in a study of blood T cell repertoires in COVID-19. Here immunoSEQ multiplex PCR was the method, and the copy in TCRdb shows in-frame clones only, minus some. The data hold roughly 80,000 clones, with about 91% observed a single time. Sequencing used peripheral blood. All receptors derive from a woman over 75 with acute or convalescent COVID-19. Each CDR3 is given with its conserved first and last residue. The D gene is left open where the match is weak. Clone size is stated in some rows and not others, as once, few, many or a class when expanded.

>-|TRBJ2-1|TRBV5-1|-
TGCGCCAGCAGCCGTGTCTATCCTAGCGTATCGGGGTACCATGAGCAGTTCTTC
CASSRVYPSVSGYHEQFF
>-|TRBJ2-1|TRBV29-1|TRBD2
TGCAGCGCCCGTGTGGGCGGGAGCTATGAGCAGTTCTTC
CSARVGGSYEQFF
>-|TRBJ2-7|TRBV2|-
TGTGCCAGCGGGTCGAGGGGGGGGACCTACGAGCAGTACTTC
CASGSRGGTYEQYF
>-|TRBJ2-7|TRBV3-1/TRBV3-2|-
TGTGCCAGCATCCTGAGGACTGACTACGAGCAGTACTTC
CASILRTDYEQYF
>-|TRBJ2-1|TRBV15|-
TGTGCCACCAGCAGCGGAGCCTACAATGAGCAGTTCTTC
CATSSGAYNEQFF
>-|TRBJ1-1|TRBV19|-
TGTGCCAGTAGTATAGGCAGTGCCCTTATGAACACTGAAGCTTTCTTT
CASSIGSALMNTEAFF
>-|TRBJ2-5|TRBV7-8|-
TGTGCCAGCAGCGCACCCCAGTACCAAGAGACCCAGTACTTC
CASSAPQYQETQYF
>-|TRBJ1-5|TRBV5-6|TRBD1
TGTGCCAGCAGCTTGAGGACAGGGGGCTTAAATCAGCCCCAGCATTTT
CASSLRTGGLNQPQHF
>-|TRBJ1-1|TRBV3-1/TRBV3-2|-
TGTGCCAGCAGCCAACAGGGCGGTGACACTGAAGCTTTCTTT
CASSQQGGDTEAFF
>-|TRBJ2-1|TRBV5-4|-
TGTGCCAGCAGCTTGGAGGGGCCCAACGGCGATGAGCAGTTCTTC
CASSLEGPNGDEQFF
>-|TRBJ1-1|TRBV7-3|TRBD1
TGTGCCAGCGCCCAGGGGGCTGGAAGCACTGAAGCTTTCTTT
CASAQGAGSTEAFF
>-|TRBJ2-1|TRBV6-1|TRBD2
TGTGCCAGCAGTGAAGCACTAGCGGGTTTCTACAATGAGCAGTTCTTC
CASSEALAGFYNEQFF
>-|TRBJ2-5|TRBV4-1|TRBD2
TGCGCCAGCAGCCTATTAGCGGGAAGGGAGACCCAGTACTTC
CASSLLAGRETQYF
>-|TRBJ1-2|TRBV14|-
TGTGCCAGCAGCCAAAGCGGGCATTCTAACTATGGCTACACCTTC
CASSQSGHSNYGYTF
>-|TRBJ2-2|TRBV14|TRBD1
TGTGCCAGCAGCACCCGCTTGACAGGGACCGGGGAGCTGTTTTTT
CASSTRLTGTGELFF
>-|TRBJ1-1|TRBV5-1|TRBD1
TGCGCCAGCAGCGTAAGACAGGGTGCTGAAGCTTTCTTT
CASSVRQGAEAFF
>-|TRBJ2-5|TRBV29-1|TRBD1
TGCAGCGCCGCGGACAGGGTGGTGACCCAGTACTTC
CSAADRVVTQYF
>-|TRBJ2-3|TRBV7-6|-
TGTGCCAGCAGCTTAGTCAGGGATACGCAGTATTTT
CASSLVRDTQYF
>-|TRBJ1-2|TRBV6-1|-
TGTGCCAGCAGTGAAGGGGCCGCTAACTATGGCTACACCTTC
CASSEGAANYGYTF
>-|TRBJ2-1|TRBV14|TRBD2
TGTGCCAGCAGCCCGAGCGGGAGGGCCTCGGGGGAGCAGTTCTTC
CASSPSGRASGEQFF
>-|TRBJ2-7|TRBV19|-
TGTGCCAGTAGTATATCGGGGATCCTCGCTTCCTACGAGCAGTACTTC
CASSISGILASYEQYF
>few|TRBJ2-3|TRBV24-1|-
TGTGCCACCAGTGATTTATTAAGACAGAACCTCACAGATACGCAGTATTTT
CATSDLLRQNLTDTQYF
>-|TRBJ1-4|TRBV12-3/TRBV12-4|-
TGTGCCAGCAGTATATCAACTAATGAAAAACTGTTTTTT
CASSISTNEKLFF
>once|TRBJ2-1|TRBV29-1|-
TGCAGCGTATACAGCGCGGGTGAGCAGTTCTTC
CSVYSAGEQFF
>-|TRBJ1-2|TRBV19|-
TGTGCCCCCCGCGGAGGAGGAGGGCATGGCTACACCTTC
CAPRGGGGHGYTF
>-|TRBJ2-7|TRBV29-1|-
TGCAGCGTTGATATACAGGCCAAGCAGTACTTC
CSVDIQAKQYF
>-|TRBJ2-5|TRBV18|TRBD2
TGTGCCAGCTCACCGGGACTAGCGGGGGGGCAAGAGACCCAGTACTTC
CASSPGLAGGQETQYF
>-|TRBJ1-2|TRBV7-2|-
TGTGCCAGCAGCTCAGAGACTCCGAGGTGGTATGGCTACACCTTC
CASSSETPRWYGYTF
>-|TRBJ2-5|TRBV12-5|TRBD2
TGTGCTAGTGGTCAAGGGACTAGCGAGGTCCAAGAGACCCAGTACTTC
CASGQGTSEVQETQYF
>-|TRBJ2-7|TRBV6-5|TRBD1
TGTGCCAGCAGTTGGCAGGGGGCCCACGAGCAGTACTTC
CASSWQGAHEQYF
>-|TRBJ2-7|TRBV5-1|-
TGCGCCAGCAGCTTAGGAGGGGCCTTCTCCTACGAGCAGTACTTC
CASSLGGAFSYEQYF
>-|TRBJ1-1|TRBV21-1|-
TGTGCCAGCAGAATACAGGGGGCCGAAGATGAAGCTTTCTTT
CASRIQGAEDEAFF
>-|TRBJ1-1|TRBV27|TRBD1
TGTGCCAGCAGTTTTACGGGGACAGGGTGGGCTGAAGCTTTCTTT
CASSFTGTGWAEAFF
>-|TRBJ1-1|TRBV5-1|TRBD1
TGCGCCAGCAGCCGCCAACAGGGGGGGGACACTGAAGCTTTCTTT
CASSRQQGGDTEAFF
>-|TRBJ2-7|TRBV6-5|-
TGTGCCAGCAGTTCCCCCCCGTACGAGCAGTACTTC
CASSSPPYEQYF
>-|TRBJ1-1|TRBV14|-
TGTGCCAGCAGCCAAGATCGCGGGCCCTCTGAAGCTTTCTTT
CASSQDRGPSEAFF
>-|TRBJ1-5|TRBV10-3|-
TGTGCCATCAGTGAGTCGTGGAGGGTGGGACAGCCCCAGCATTTT
CAISESWRVGQPQHF
>-|TRBJ1-6|TRBV19|-
TGTGCCAGCTCCGTCGACTCCAGCTCCTATAATTCACCCCTCCACTTT
CASSVDSSSYNSPLHF
>-|TRBJ2-5|TRBV5-1|TRBD1
TGCGCCAGCAGCTTGGGACAGGGGTTGGTAGAGACCCAGTACTTC
CASSLGQGLVETQYF
>-|TRBJ2-1|TRBV6-4|-
TGTGCCAGCAGTGAAACCTGGAGCTCCTACAATGAGCAGTTCTTC
CASSETWSSYNEQFF
>-|TRBJ2-1|TRBV18|-
TGTGCCAGCTCGCAAAATGGGGGGGCAGGAAATGAGCAGTTCTTC
CASSQNGGAGNEQFF
>-|TRBJ1-5|TRBV3-1/TRBV3-2|TRBD1
TGTGCCAGCAGCCAAGGCCCGGGACAGGGGGTCTATCAGCCCCAGCATTTT
CASSQGPGQGVYQPQHF
>-|TRBJ2-7|TRBV6-1|TRBD1
TGTGCCAGCAGTGCGCCTAGACAGGGGGCCTCCTACGAGCAGTACTTC
CASSAPRQGASYEQYF
>-|TRBJ2-7|TRBV15|-
TGTGCCACCAGCAGAGAAATCACCGGCGAGCAGTACTTC
CATSREITGEQYF
>-|TRBJ2-1|TRBV5-4|-
TGTGCCAGCAGCTTGGAGAGGGCCAATGAGCAGTTCTTC
CASSLERANEQFF
>-|TRBJ1-2|TRBV19|TRBD1
TGTGCCAGTAGTAAGGACAGGGGGCCCGATAACTATGGCTACACCTTC
CASSKDRGPDNYGYTF
>-|TRBJ1-1|TRBV11-2|-
TGTGCCAGCAGTTTCAACCGGGACACTGAAGCTTTCTTT
CASSFNRDTEAFF
>-|TRBJ1-2|TRBV29-1|-
TGCAGCGTACCAAGGGGGAATCGGAATAATGGCTACACCTTC
CSVPRGNRNNGYTF
>-|TRBJ1-1|TRBV6-6|TRBD1
TGTGCCAGCAGTTCGGTCAGGGGGAAGGACACTGAAGCTTTCTTT
CASSSVRGKDTEAFF
>-|TRBJ1-6|TRBV7-2|-
TGTGCCAGCAGCCTCCGAGGAGGAGAAAATTCACCCCTCCACTTT
CASSLRGGENSPLHF
>-|TRBJ2-1|TRBV13|TRBD1
TGTGCCAGCAGCCCTCCCCTCGGGGACAGAAGCTCCTACAATGAGCAGTTCTTC
CASSPPLGDRSSYNEQFF
>-|TRBJ2-1|TRBV5-1|TRBD2
TGCGCCAGCAGCTTACGACTAGCAAACAATGAGCAGTTCTTC
CASSLRLANNEQFF
>-|TRBJ2-1|TRBV7-9|-
TGTGCCAGCAGCTACTTCGGGAGTTGGGTCGCTGAGCAGTTCTTC
CASSYFGSWVAEQFF
>-|TRBJ2-7|TRBV19|-
TGTGCCAGTGGAGAAAGGAGGCGGAGCTCCTACGAGCAGTACTTC
CASGERRRSSYEQYF
>-|TRBJ1-2|TRBV30|-
TGTGCCGAAGAATTGAGGGGAGGGGGCTACACCTTC
CAEELRGGGYTF
>-|TRBJ1-3|TRBV18|-
TGTGCCAGCTCGACATCCCTTACTGGGGCGTATGGAAACACCATATATTTT
CASSTSLTGAYGNTIYF
>-|TRBJ2-1|TRBV19|TRBD2
TGTGCCAGTAGTATAGACTTAGCGGGAAGACCAAACAATGAGCAGTTCTTC
CASSIDLAGRPNNEQFF
>-|TRBJ2-5|TRBV3-1/TRBV3-2|TRBD1
TGTGCCAGCAGTTGGGACAGGGGAGTGGGAGAGACCCAGTACTTC
CASSWDRGVGETQYF
>-|TRBJ1-5|TRBV2|-
TGTGCCAGCAGGGCAGGGGACGATCAGCCCCAGCATTTT
CASRAGDDQPQHF
>-|TRBJ1-1|TRBV5-1|-
TGCGCCAGCAGCTTGGCCACGGGGAACACTGAAGCTTTCTTT
CASSLATGNTEAFF